The rows below give T cell receptor beta chains drawn from one sample of a study of blood T cell repertoires in COVID-19. TCRdb's copy holds only in-frame clones and misses some; the assay was immunoSEQ multiplex PCR. This sample has some 360,000 clones, with roughly 86% found just once. The sample taken for sequencing was peripheral blood. These receptors all come from a woman aged 55-70 years with COVID-19, enrolled during active disease. The CDR3 runs from the conserved cysteine through the conserved F or W. Each record gives: CDR3 length, clone size, J gene, D gene, V gene, CDR3 DNA, CDR3 protein. The D gene is left open where the match is weak. Size values are once, few and many counts, or a class for expanded clones, and some rows have none.

CDR3 length: 15; clone size: -; J gene: TRBJ1-1; D gene: TRBD1; V gene: TRBV10-3; CDR3 DNA: TGTGCCATCAGTGAACAGGGGGCAAAAACCACTGAAGCTTTCTTT; CDR3 protein: CAISEQGAKTTEAFF
CDR3 length: 14; clone size: -; J gene: TRBJ2-5; D gene: -; V gene: TRBV6-5; CDR3 DNA: TGTGCCAGCAGGCAAGGACTGTCCCAAGAGACCCAGTACTTC; CDR3 protein: CASRQGLSQETQYF
CDR3 length: 15; clone size: -; J gene: TRBJ2-1; D gene: -; V gene: TRBV5-1; CDR3 DNA: TGCGCCAGCAGCGCGGGACCGATCTCGGACAATGAGCAGTTCTTC; CDR3 protein: CASSAGPISDNEQFF
CDR3 length: 16; clone size: -; J gene: TRBJ2-2; D gene: TRBD2; V gene: TRBV5-4; CDR3 DNA: TGTGCCAGCAGCCTGGAGGGACTAGCGGGCACCGGGGAGCTGTTTTTT; CDR3 protein: CASSLEGLAGTGELFF
CDR3 length: 19; clone size: -; J gene: TRBJ2-2; D gene: TRBD1; V gene: TRBV4-1; CDR3 DNA: TGCGCCAGCAGCCACCCAGGAACGGACAGGGGGAGTACAACCGGGGAGCTGTTTTTT; CDR3 protein: CASSHPGTDRGSTTGELFF
CDR3 length: 14; clone size: -; J gene: TRBJ1-2; D gene: -; V gene: TRBV6-6; CDR3 DNA: TGTGCCAGCAGTTCCAGGGGACGGGGCTATGGCTACACCTTC; CDR3 protein: CASSSRGRGYGYTF
CDR3 length: 15; clone size: -; J gene: TRBJ1-4; D gene: -; V gene: TRBV7-9; CDR3 DNA: TGTGCCAGCAGTTACACTCAGGGGAATAATGAAAAACTGTTTTTT; CDR3 protein: CASSYTQGNNEKLFF
CDR3 length: 11; clone size: -; J gene: TRBJ2-7; D gene: -; V gene: TRBV27; CDR3 DNA: TGTGCCAGCAGTCGAGGCTACGAGCAGTACTTC; CDR3 protein: CASSRGYEQYF
CDR3 length: 14; clone size: -; J gene: TRBJ2-7; D gene: -; V gene: TRBV7-9; CDR3 DNA: TGTGCCAGCAGCTTACAGAGTAGGGGCTCCGAGCAGTACTTC; CDR3 protein: CASSLQSRGSEQYF
CDR3 length: 13; clone size: -; J gene: TRBJ1-1; D gene: -; V gene: TRBV5-6; CDR3 DNA: TGTGCCAGCAGCCGAGAGCTGAACACTGAAGCTTTCTTT; CDR3 protein: CASSRELNTEAFF
CDR3 length: 15; clone size: -; J gene: TRBJ2-2; D gene: -; V gene: TRBV11-2; CDR3 DNA: TGTGCCAGCAGCTTATCTGGGGGCGCCCCCGGGGAGCTGTTTTTT; CDR3 protein: CASSLSGGAPGELFF
CDR3 length: 18; clone size: -; J gene: TRBJ1-6; D gene: -; V gene: TRBV7-2; CDR3 DNA: TGTGCCAGCAGCTTAAAGCCAAAGGGAGACACGAAAAATTCACCCCTCCACTTT; CDR3 protein: CASSLKPKGDTKNSPLHF
CDR3 length: 15; clone size: -; J gene: TRBJ2-5; D gene: TRBD2; V gene: TRBV11-3; CDR3 DNA: TGTGCCAGCAGCTCGCGGGGGGCCCCCCAAGAGACCCAGTACTTC; CDR3 protein: CASSSRGAPQETQYF
CDR3 length: 13; clone size: -; J gene: TRBJ1-1; D gene: -; V gene: TRBV7-2; CDR3 DNA: TGTGCCAGCAGCCGCCAGTGGAACACTGAAGCTTTCTTT; CDR3 protein: CASSRQWNTEAFF
CDR3 length: 15; clone size: -; J gene: TRBJ2-2; D gene: -; V gene: TRBV18; CDR3 DNA: TGTGCCAGCTCACCACGGCAGGGGTTCCCCGGGGAGCTGTTTTTT; CDR3 protein: CASSPRQGFPGELFF
CDR3 length: 14; clone size: -; J gene: TRBJ2-2; D gene: TRBD2; V gene: TRBV19; CDR3 DNA: TGTGCCAGTAGTATGGAGGGAGGGACCGGGGAGCTGTTTTTT; CDR3 protein: CASSMEGGTGELFF
CDR3 length: 14; clone size: -; J gene: TRBJ1-5; D gene: -; V gene: TRBV5-5; CDR3 DNA: TGTGCCAGCAGCTTGATATCTAGCAATCAGCCCCAGCATTTT; CDR3 protein: CASSLISSNQPQHF
CDR3 length: 15; clone size: few; J gene: TRBJ1-5; D gene: TRBD1; V gene: TRBV28; CDR3 DNA: TGTGCCAGCAACCGAGGCGGGACAGGGGTTCAGCCCCAGCATTTT; CDR3 protein: CASNRGGTGVQPQHF
CDR3 length: 16; clone size: -; J gene: TRBJ2-5; D gene: TRBD2; V gene: TRBV7-6; CDR3 DNA: TGTGCCAGCAGCCCAGCCCTAGCGGGGGGGGAGGAGACCCAGTACTTC; CDR3 protein: CASSPALAGGEETQYF
CDR3 length: 14; clone size: -; J gene: TRBJ2-3; D gene: TRBD2; V gene: TRBV2; CDR3 DNA: TGTGCCAGCACCAGCGGGGGGCTCACAGATACGCAGTATTTT; CDR3 protein: CASTSGGLTDTQYF
CDR3 length: 14; clone size: -; J gene: TRBJ1-2; D gene: -; V gene: TRBV5-6; CDR3 DNA: TGTGCCAGCAGCTTGATAGATCTACCGTATGGCTACACCTTC; CDR3 protein: CASSLIDLPYGYTF
CDR3 length: 16; clone size: -; J gene: TRBJ2-7; D gene: TRBD1; V gene: TRBV9; CDR3 DNA: TGTGCCAGCAGCGTAGCTCGGGACAGGGTTCCCTACGAGCAGTACTTC; CDR3 protein: CASSVARDRVPYEQYF
CDR3 length: 13; clone size: -; J gene: TRBJ2-1; D gene: TRBD2; V gene: TRBV24-1; CDR3 DNA: TGTGCCACCGAAAATAGCGGGGACAATGAGCAGTTCTTC; CDR3 protein: CATENSGDNEQFF
CDR3 length: 13; clone size: -; J gene: TRBJ1-1; D gene: -; V gene: TRBV2; CDR3 DNA: TGTGCCAGCAGTGAAATCTGGGGCTCTGAAGCTTTCTTT; CDR3 protein: CASSEIWGSEAFF
CDR3 length: 17; clone size: -; J gene: TRBJ2-7; D gene: TRBD1; V gene: TRBV19; CDR3 DNA: TGTGCCAGTAGTACTGTTTGGACAGGGCGGTTGGTTGGCGAGCAGTACTTC; CDR3 protein: CASSTVWTGRLVGEQYF
CDR3 length: 13; clone size: -; J gene: TRBJ1-5; D gene: -; V gene: TRBV18; CDR3 DNA: TGTGCCAGCTCACCCAAGGGGGATCAGCCCCAGCATTTT; CDR3 protein: CASSPKGDQPQHF
CDR3 length: 15; clone size: -; J gene: TRBJ2-1; D gene: TRBD2; V gene: TRBV5-5; CDR3 DNA: TGTGCCAGCAGCTTGGCGCTAGCGGGGGGCAATGAGCAGTTCTTC; CDR3 protein: CASSLALAGGNEQFF
CDR3 length: 16; clone size: once; J gene: TRBJ2-3; D gene: -; V gene: TRBV19; CDR3 DNA: TGTGCCAGTAGCCGAGCCGGGACCAGGGGGGCAGATACGCAGTATTTT; CDR3 protein: CASSRAGTRGADTQYF
CDR3 length: 15; clone size: -; J gene: TRBJ1-5; D gene: TRBD1; V gene: TRBV19; CDR3 DNA: TGTGCCAGTAGTTGGGACAGGGGACTTAATCAGCCCCAGCATTTT; CDR3 protein: CASSWDRGLNQPQHF
CDR3 length: 14; clone size: -; J gene: TRBJ1-2; D gene: -; V gene: TRBV30; CDR3 DNA: TGTGCCTGGAGTCGTCAACAGGGAACTGATGGCTACACCTTC; CDR3 protein: CAWSRQQGTDGYTF
CDR3 length: 15; clone size: -; J gene: TRBJ1-1; D gene: TRBD1; V gene: TRBV6-1; CDR3 DNA: TGTGCCAGCAGTGAATGGGGACAGATAAACACTGAAGCTTTCTTT; CDR3 protein: CASSEWGQINTEAFF
CDR3 length: 16; clone size: -; J gene: TRBJ1-4; D gene: TRBD1; V gene: TRBV27; CDR3 DNA: TGTGCCAGCACTCCATGGGGGACAGGGAAAAATGAAAAACTGTTTTTT; CDR3 protein: CASTPWGTGKNEKLFF
CDR3 length: 15; clone size: -; J gene: TRBJ2-3; D gene: TRBD2; V gene: TRBV7-9; CDR3 DNA: TGTGCCAGCAGCCTAACGGGGGGGTCGACAGATACGCAGTATTTT; CDR3 protein: CASSLTGGSTDTQYF
CDR3 length: 15; clone size: -; J gene: TRBJ2-5; D gene: -; V gene: TRBV28; CDR3 DNA: TGTGCCAGCATTTTTCGGAGGGGCCCAGGGGAGACCCAGTACTTC; CDR3 protein: CASIFRRGPGETQYF
CDR3 length: 15; clone size: -; J gene: TRBJ1-1; D gene: -; V gene: TRBV6-5; CDR3 DNA: TGTGCCAGCAGCCCCGGACGCGCAGGGAGGATTGAAGCTTTCTTT; CDR3 protein: CASSPGRAGRIEAFF
CDR3 length: 15; clone size: -; J gene: TRBJ2-7; D gene: TRBD2; V gene: TRBV18; CDR3 DNA: TGTGCCAGCTCACCAGGGACTAGCGGGGGGGCAAGGCAGTACTTC; CDR3 protein: CASSPGTSGGARQYF
CDR3 length: 16; clone size: -; J gene: TRBJ1-2; D gene: TRBD1; V gene: TRBV2; CDR3 DNA: TGTGCCAGCAGTGACCCGGGACAGGGGAGAAACTATGGCTACACCTTC; CDR3 protein: CASSDPGQGRNYGYTF
CDR3 length: 14; clone size: -; J gene: TRBJ2-3; D gene: -; V gene: TRBV28; CDR3 DNA: TGTGCCAGCTTCCCAGGCCAGTCCACAGATACGCAGTATTTT; CDR3 protein: CASFPGQSTDTQYF
CDR3 length: 14; clone size: few; J gene: TRBJ1-6; D gene: TRBD1; V gene: TRBV5-1; CDR3 DNA: TGCGCCAGCAGCCCGGGACAGGGGCGTTCACCCCTCCACTTT; CDR3 protein: CASSPGQGRSPLHF
CDR3 length: 15; clone size: -; J gene: TRBJ2-5; D gene: -; V gene: TRBV10-1; CDR3 DNA: TGCGCCAGCAGTGAGTCAGGACGGGGTACGGAGACCCAGTACTTC; CDR3 protein: CASSESGRGTETQYF
CDR3 length: 12; clone size: -; J gene: TRBJ1-2; D gene: -; V gene: TRBV28; CDR3 DNA: TGTGCCAGCAGTTTCGATAGGGGTGGCTACACCTTC; CDR3 protein: CASSFDRGGYTF
CDR3 length: 14; clone size: -; J gene: TRBJ2-3; D gene: -; V gene: TRBV5-1; CDR3 DNA: TGCGCCAGCAGCTTGGGGAGGGCCACAGATACGCAGTATTTT; CDR3 protein: CASSLGRATDTQYF
CDR3 length: 16; clone size: -; J gene: TRBJ1-2; D gene: TRBD1; V gene: TRBV14; CDR3 DNA: TGTGCCAGCAGCCAAGGAACAGGGGGCCTCGGCTATGGCTACACCTTC; CDR3 protein: CASSQGTGGLGYGYTF
CDR3 length: 15; clone size: few; J gene: TRBJ2-5; D gene: TRBD1; V gene: TRBV14; CDR3 DNA: TGTGCCAGCAGCCATTGGACAGGGGGGCAAGAGACCCAGTACTTC; CDR3 protein: CASSHWTGGQETQYF
CDR3 length: 15; clone size: -; J gene: TRBJ1-1; D gene: -; V gene: TRBV28; CDR3 DNA: TGTGCCAGCAGTCCAGAACCCCAGGGGAACACTGAAGCTTTCTTT; CDR3 protein: CASSPEPQGNTEAFF
CDR3 length: 12; clone size: -; J gene: TRBJ2-5; D gene: TRBD1; V gene: TRBV28; CDR3 DNA: TGTGCCAGCCGACAGGGGGTGGAGACCCAGTACTTC; CDR3 protein: CASRQGVETQYF
CDR3 length: 13; clone size: -; J gene: TRBJ1-2; D gene: TRBD1; V gene: TRBV27; CDR3 DNA: TGTGCCAGCTGCCTGACAGGGGGATATGGCTACACCTTC; CDR3 protein: CASCLTGGYGYTF
CDR3 length: 16; clone size: -; J gene: TRBJ2-4; D gene: -; V gene: TRBV5-1; CDR3 DNA: TGCGCCAGCAGCTTGGAGGGCGGCAGGGTCATCGACATTCAGTACTTC; CDR3 protein: CASSLEGGRVIDIQYF